This T cell receptor (beta chain) came from a study of T cell responses to AZD1222 COVID-19 vaccine. TCRdb keeps only in-frame clones here, not all; method: immunoSEQ multiplex PCR. The sample contains more than 150,000 clones, around 90% of which appear only once. This clone was recorded only once. The clonotype originates from an adult who received the AZD1222 COVID-19 vaccine. This specimen was peripheral blood, taken 28 days after the second AZD1222 dose.

The CDR3 region is CATSRDTGGAGYTF. CDR3 sequence (DNA): TGTGCCACCAGCAGAGATACAGGAGGGGCCGGCTACACCTTC. J is TRBJ1-2 and V is TRBV15, with D maybe TRBD1 (5 bases). The CDR3 is 14 amino acids. The V gene's germline CDR1 is LNHNV and CDR2 YYDKDF (reference sequence). The V gene lost 0 bases and the J gene lost 8 bases, with 13 bases spanning the gap. The whole variable domain, filled in from reference TRBV15 and TRBJ1-2, reads DAMVIQNPRYQVTQFGKPVTLSCSQTLNHNVMYWYQQKSSQAPKLLFHYYDKDFNNEADTPDNFQSRRPNTSFCFLDIRSPGLGDTAMYLCATSRDTGGAGYTFGSGTRLTVV.